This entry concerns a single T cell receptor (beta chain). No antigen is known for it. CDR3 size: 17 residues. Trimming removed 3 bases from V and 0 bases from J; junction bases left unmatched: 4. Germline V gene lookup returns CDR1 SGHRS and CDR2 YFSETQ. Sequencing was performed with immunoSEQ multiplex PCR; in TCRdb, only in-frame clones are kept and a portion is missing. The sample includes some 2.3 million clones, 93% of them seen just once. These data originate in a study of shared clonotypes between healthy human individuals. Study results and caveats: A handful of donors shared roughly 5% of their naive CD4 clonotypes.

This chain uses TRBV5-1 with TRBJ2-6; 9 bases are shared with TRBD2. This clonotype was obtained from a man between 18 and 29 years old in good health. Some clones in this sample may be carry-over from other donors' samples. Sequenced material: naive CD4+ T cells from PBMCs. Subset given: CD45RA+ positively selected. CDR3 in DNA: TGCGCCAGCAGCTCACTAGCGGGTATCTCTGGGGCCAACGTCCTGACTTTC. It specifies CASSSLAGISGANVLTF.